This T cell receptor (beta chain) is drawn from a study of early T cells in non-severe SARS-CoV-2 infection. About the research overall: Sequencing input comprised bulk RNA from unsorted whole blood; chain pairing was not available. Study-wide findings and caveats: Matching with VDJdb favored anti-spike CD8 responses (missing private and CD4 specificities).

The J segment lost 0 bases and the V segment lost 4 bases, leaving 4 bases of the junction unmatched. The CDR3 has 15 residues. CDR1 is SGHNT and CDR2 is YYREEE in the germline V gene (reference sequence). Unique molecular identifier tags were affixed to discrete cDNA molecules. Each CDR3 protein is one row after TCRdb ran MiXCR on the 5' RACE reads. The sample lists tens of thousands of distinct CDR3 sequences, 3.5% to 5% occurring once. The table lists this clonotype with many counts. The antigen remains undetermined. The clonotype comes from an adult who was a healthcare worker with PCR-confirmed SARS-CoV-2 infection or an uninfected control (not recorded which). The sample was whole blood. The rearrangement links TRBV5-4 to TRBJ2-3, with 8 bases fitting TRBD2. The CDR3 is CASSVGGASTDTQYF. The DNA for the CDR3 is TGTGCCAGCAGCGTCGGGGGGGCCAGCACAGATACGCAGTATTTT.